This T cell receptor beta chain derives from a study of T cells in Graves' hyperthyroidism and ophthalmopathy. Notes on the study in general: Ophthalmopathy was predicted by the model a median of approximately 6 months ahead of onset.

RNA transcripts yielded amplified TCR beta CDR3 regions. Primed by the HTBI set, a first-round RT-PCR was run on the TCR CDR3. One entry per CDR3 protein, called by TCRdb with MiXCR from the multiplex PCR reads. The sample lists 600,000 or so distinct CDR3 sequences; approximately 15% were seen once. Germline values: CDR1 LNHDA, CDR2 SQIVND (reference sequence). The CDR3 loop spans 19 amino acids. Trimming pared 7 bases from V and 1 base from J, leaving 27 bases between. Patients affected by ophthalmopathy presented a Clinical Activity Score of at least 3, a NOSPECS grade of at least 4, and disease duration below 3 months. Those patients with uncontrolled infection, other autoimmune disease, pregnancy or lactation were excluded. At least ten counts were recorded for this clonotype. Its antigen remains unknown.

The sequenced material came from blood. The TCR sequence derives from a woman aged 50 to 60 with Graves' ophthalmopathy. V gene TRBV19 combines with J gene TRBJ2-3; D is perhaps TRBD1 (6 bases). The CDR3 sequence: CASKGGSSSWLARTDTQYF. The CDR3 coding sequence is TGTGCCAGTAAAGGGGGAAGTTCATCCTGGCTCGCCCGCACAGATACGCAGTATTTT. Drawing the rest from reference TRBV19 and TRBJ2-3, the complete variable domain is DGGITQSPKYLFRKEGQNVTLSCEQNLNHDAMYWYRQDPGQGLRLIYYSQIVNDFQKGDIAEGYSVSREKKESFPLTVTSAQKNPTAFYLCASKGGSSSWLARTDTQYFGPGTRLTVL.